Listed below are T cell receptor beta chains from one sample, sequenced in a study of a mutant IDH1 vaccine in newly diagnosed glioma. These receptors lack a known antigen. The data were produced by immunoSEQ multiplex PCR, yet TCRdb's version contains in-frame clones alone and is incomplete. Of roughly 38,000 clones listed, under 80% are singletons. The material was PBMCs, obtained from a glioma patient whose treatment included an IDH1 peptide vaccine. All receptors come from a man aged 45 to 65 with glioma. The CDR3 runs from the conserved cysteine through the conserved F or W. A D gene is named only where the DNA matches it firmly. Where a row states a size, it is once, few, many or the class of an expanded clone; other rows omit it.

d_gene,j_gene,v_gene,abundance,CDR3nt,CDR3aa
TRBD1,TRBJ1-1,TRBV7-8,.,TGTGCCAGCAGCCTTCTGAGGGACAGGAGCATGAACACTGAAGCTTTCTTT,CASSLLRDRSMNTEAFF
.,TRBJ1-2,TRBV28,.,TGTGCCAGCACCTTTGATGAGGACAGCTATGGCTACACCTTC,CASTFDEDSYGYTF
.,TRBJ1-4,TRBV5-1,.,TGCGCCAGCAGCTTGGAGGGGTACGATGAAAAACTGTTTTTT,CASSLEGYDEKLFF
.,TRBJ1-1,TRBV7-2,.,TGTGCCAGCAGCCTAGGGGGGATCTGGGACACTGAAGCTTTCTTT,CASSLGGIWDTEAFF
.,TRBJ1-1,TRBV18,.,TGTGCCAGCTCACCATTGGACAGCCTCATGAACACTGAAGCTTTCTTT,CASSPLDSLMNTEAFF
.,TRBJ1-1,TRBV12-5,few,TGTGCTAGTGGTTTGGAGCCGAACACTGAAGCTTTCTTT,CASGLEPNTEAFF
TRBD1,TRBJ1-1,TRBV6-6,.,TGTGCCAGCACCGGACAGGGGGATACTGAAGCTTTCTTT,CASTGQGDTEAFF
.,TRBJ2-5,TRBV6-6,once,TGTGCCAGCAGTGGTCCCAGGACAGAGGGAGGAGAGACCCAGTACTTC,CASSGPRTEGGETQYF
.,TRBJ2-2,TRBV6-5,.,TGTGCCAGCACCTCATCCACCGGGGAGCTGTTTTTT,CASTSSTGELFF
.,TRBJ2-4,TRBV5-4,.,TGTGCCAGCACCCCCGGGGGTTCTCCCTCCAACATTCAGTACTTC,CASTPGGSPSNIQYF
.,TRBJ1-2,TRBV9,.,TGTGCCAGCAGCGTAGCCGACAGCTCCTATGGCTACACCTTC,CASSVADSSYGYTF
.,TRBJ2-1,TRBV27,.,TGTGCCAGCAGTTTATACAATGAGCAGTTCTTC,CASSLYNEQFF
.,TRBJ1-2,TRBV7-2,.,TGTGCCAGCAGCTTTGTGGGTGCAGACTATGGCTACACCTTC,CASSFVGADYGYTF